This TCR beta chain was captured by sequencing in a study of T cells expressing NK-cell markers. Turning to the study itself: Of eight sequenced donors, seven were HCMV-seropositive and one HCMV-seronegative. Study-level results: The HCMV specificity of the expanded NKG2C+ T cell clones stayed unresolved.

Remarks on this clonotype: Its specificity is unknown.

There are 14 residues in the CDR3. TCRdb processed the 5' RACE reads again and assigns one entry to each CDR3 protein, with no DNA. This listing includes over 120,000 distinct CDR3 sequences. The sequence was collected from a man younger than 35 in good health. The sample comprised blood T cells: a sorted CD56 or NKG2C T cell subset, CD4+ or CD8+ T cells, or bulk PBMC T cells (not recorded which). J is TRBJ1-2 and V is TRBV12-3 or TRBV12-4. The CDR3 is CASSLTGPNYGYTF.